This note documents a single TCR beta chain sequence. Antigen unknown. This record comes from a study of shared clonotypes between healthy human individuals. At the level of the study: Donors consisted of two women and a few men between 18 and 49. Study-level points and caveats: A generally larger estimated richness was seen in naive subsets than in memory subsets. Non-shared clonotypes had lower generation probabilities than clonotypes shared by all four sorted-subset donors.

V was shortened by 6 bases and J by 5 bases, with 20 bases between the two germline ends. There are 16 residues in the CDR3. From germline, CDR1 is MNHEY and CDR2 SMNVEV (reference sequence). This table comes from immunoSEQ multiplex PCR, and its TCRdb copy is limited to in-frame clones, with some not included. Counted here are 950,000 to 1,100,000 clones, approximately 76% occurring once; the ten biggest clones make up 1.2% to 1.5%. The sequence was obtained from a man between 18 and 29 years old in good health. The chain uses TRBV27 and TRBJ2-1; possibly TRBD2 for D (6 bases). Sequenced: memory CD4+ T cells sorted from blood. Subset denoted: CD45RA-negative fraction. The CDR3 is CASRSPMTRPDNEQFF. The CDR3 nucleotides are TGTGCCAGCAGATCCCCCATGACTAGGCCAGACAATGAGCAGTTCTTC.